The present entry profiles one T cell receptor beta chain with its context. Its target is not known. A sample-barcoded 5' primer and a J-beta primer mix were used in a second PCR of about 7 to 11 cycles. TCRdb recomputed calls from the 5' RACE reads with MiXCR, one row per CDR3 protein. The sample lists over 1.5 million distinct CDR3 sequences, around 48% occurring once. J lost 3 bases, V lost 4 bases, and 9 bases had no gene match. The length of the CDR3 is 16 residues. The germline V gene has CDR1 MNHNS and CDR2 SASEGT. These data originate in a study of blood T cells in healthy people across ages. General study results and limits: One million T cells yielded diversity estimates that were considered underestimates.

The receptor comes from a woman aged 40 to 50 in good health. The sample comprised blood. The chain joins TRBV6-1 to TRBJ2-7; 10 bases match TRBD2. The CDR3 region has the DNA TGTGCCAGCAGTGTTAGCGGGGGGCCGCTTAACTACGAGCAGTACTTC. Protein sequence: CASSVSGGPLNYEQYF.